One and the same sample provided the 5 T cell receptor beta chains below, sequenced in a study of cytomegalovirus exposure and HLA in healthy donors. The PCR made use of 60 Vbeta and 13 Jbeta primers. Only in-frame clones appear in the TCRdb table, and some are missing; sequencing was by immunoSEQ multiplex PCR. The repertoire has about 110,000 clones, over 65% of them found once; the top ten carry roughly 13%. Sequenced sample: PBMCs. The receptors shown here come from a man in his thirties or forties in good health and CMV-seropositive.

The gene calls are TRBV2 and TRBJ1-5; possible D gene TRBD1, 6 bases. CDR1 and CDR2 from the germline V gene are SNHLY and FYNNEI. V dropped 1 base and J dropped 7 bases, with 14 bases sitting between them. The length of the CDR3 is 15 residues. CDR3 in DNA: TGTGCCAGCAGTGAAGACGGGGGGCGCGGGCAGCCCCAGCATTTT. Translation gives CASSEDGGRGQPQHF.

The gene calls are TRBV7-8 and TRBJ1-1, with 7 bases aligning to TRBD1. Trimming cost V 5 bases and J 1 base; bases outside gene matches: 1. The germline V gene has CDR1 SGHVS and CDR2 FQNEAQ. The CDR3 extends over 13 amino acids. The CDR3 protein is CASSTGANTEAFF. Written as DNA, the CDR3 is TGTGCCAGCAGCACAGGGGCGAACACTGAAGCTTTCTTT.

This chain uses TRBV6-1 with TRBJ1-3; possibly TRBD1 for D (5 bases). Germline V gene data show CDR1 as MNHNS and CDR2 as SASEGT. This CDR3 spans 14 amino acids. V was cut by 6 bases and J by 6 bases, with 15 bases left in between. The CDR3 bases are TGTGCCAGCAGGGGGCCGCGCGTGAAAAACACCATATATTTT. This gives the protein CASRGPRVKNTIYF.

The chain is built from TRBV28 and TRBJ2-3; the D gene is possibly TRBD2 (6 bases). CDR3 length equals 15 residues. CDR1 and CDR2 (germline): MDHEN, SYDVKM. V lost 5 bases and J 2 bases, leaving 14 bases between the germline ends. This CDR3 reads CASSQTGTPTDTQYF. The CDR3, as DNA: TGTGCCAGCAGTCAGACCGGGACTCCCACAGATACGCAGTATTTT.

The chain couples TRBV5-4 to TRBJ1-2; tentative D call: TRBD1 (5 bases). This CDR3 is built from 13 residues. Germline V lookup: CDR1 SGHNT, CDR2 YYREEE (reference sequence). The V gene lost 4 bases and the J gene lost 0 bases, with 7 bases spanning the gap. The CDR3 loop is CASSNRTNYGYTF. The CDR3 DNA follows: TGTGCCAGCAGCAACAGGACTAACTATGGCTACACCTTC.